A selection of T cell receptor beta chains follows, all from one sample in a study of T cells after yellow fever vaccination. Via MiXCR, TCRdb re-called the 5' RACE reads, giving one row per CDR3 protein. The sample lists 300,000 to 350,000 distinct CDR3 sequences, roughly 10% occurring once. Material: CD4+ T cells sorted from PBMCs, obtained 45 days after the yellow fever booster vaccination. The origin of the receptors is a young man who received the YFV17D yellow fever vaccine. The CDR3 runs from the conserved cysteine through the conserved F or W. The D gene is left open where the match is weak. Clone size is shown for a subset of rows, as once, few, many or a class of expanded clone.

D gene | clone size | J gene | V gene | CDR3 DNA | CDR3 protein
- | - | TRBJ1-1 | TRBV2 | TGTGCCAGCTTCCGGGTGGGCACTGAAGCTTTCTTT | CASFRVGTEAFF
- | few | TRBJ1-1 | TRBV18 | TGTGCCAGCTCTCTATTAGACCCGAACACTGAAGCTTTCTTT | CASSLLDPNTEAFF
- | many | TRBJ2-1 | TRBV24-1 | TGTGCCACCAGTGATTTGCAGGCAGAGCAGTTCTTC | CATSDLQAEQFF
TRBD1 | many | TRBJ1-5 | TRBV6-2/TRBV6-3 | TGTGCCACCTGCCCAGGGGGCAGTAAGCAGCCCCAGCATTTT | CATCPGGSKQPQHF
- | few | TRBJ2-1 | TRBV7-2 | TGTGCCAGCAGCTTATCGAGAGGTGGTGAGCAGTTCTTC | CASSLSRGGEQFF
TRBD1 | - | TRBJ1-1 | TRBV28 | TGTGCCAGCAGTTTAATTCCCCCGGGACAGGTCGGAAACACTGAAGCTTTCTTT | CASSLIPPGQVGNTEAFF
TRBD1 | few | TRBJ1-2 | TRBV4-1 | TGCGCCAGCAGAAACCCCGGGACAGGGTTTGGAGGCTACACCTTC | CASRNPGTGFGGYTF
- | few | TRBJ1-1 | TRBV28 | TGTGCCAGCAGACCTGGAGGGGGGCGGAACACTGAAGCTTTCTTT | CASRPGGGRNTEAFF
TRBD2 | many | TRBJ2-5 | TRBV20-1 | TGCAGTGCTAGAGGTTGGGGAGGGGAGACCCAGTACTTC | CSARGWGGETQYF
- | many | TRBJ1-6 | TRBV7-2 | TGTGCCAGCAGCCCCGGTTGGGGATCACCCCTCCACTTT | CASSPGWGSPLHF
TRBD1 | few | TRBJ1-1 | TRBV4-2 | TGTGCCAGCAGCCAAGATACCCGACAGAGGGGGCGATGGACTGAAGCTTTCTTT | CASSQDTRQRGRWTEAFF
- | few | TRBJ2-5 | TRBV15 | TGTGCCACCAGCAGAGTGGTCGAAGAGACCCAGTACTTC | CATSRVVEETQYF
- | few | TRBJ2-5 | TRBV20-1 | TGCAGTGCTAGTAAGGACAGCAGAGAGACCCAGTACTTC | CSASKDSRETQYF
- | many | TRBJ2-1 | TRBV7-9 | TGTGCCAGCAGCCCAAGCCCTGCGGGGGCGGGTGAGCAGTTCTTC | CASSPSPAGAGEQFF
TRBD1 | few | TRBJ2-3 | TRBV7-2 | TGTGCCAGCCTGGGACAGGATTGGGCAGATACGCAGTATTTT | CASLGQDWADTQYF
TRBD1 | few | TRBJ1-5 | TRBV6-1 | TGTGCCAGCAGTGGTTTGGGACAGTTCAATCAGCCCCAGCATTTT | CASSGLGQFNQPQHF
- | few | TRBJ2-2 | TRBV4-2 | TGTGCCAGCAGCCAAGATCTGGCAAACACCGGGGAGCTGTTTTTT | CASSQDLANTGELFF
TRBD1 | few | TRBJ1-4 | TRBV20-1 | TGCAGTGCTAGAGATTTCGGGACAGACAATGAAAAACTGTTTTTT | CSARDFGTDNEKLFF
- | few | TRBJ1-6 | TRBV5-1 | TGCGCCAGCAGGCCTTACGGGGGCTATAATTCACCCCTCCACTTT | CASRPYGGYNSPLHF
- | many | TRBJ2-5 | TRBV25-1 | TGTGCCAGCCGAAAGGGGAGGGAGACCCAGTACTTC | CASRKGRETQYF
- | - | TRBJ1-5 | TRBV4-1 | TGCGCCAGCAGCCAAGGGTTCGTAGGGGGTAGAAATAAGCCCCAGCATTTT | CASSQGFVGGRNKPQHF
- | few | TRBJ2-3 | TRBV28 | TGTGCCAGCAGCCGGGGAGGGGGCTTAGATACGCAGTATTTT | CASSRGGGLDTQYF
- | - | TRBJ1-3 | TRBV15 | TGTGCCACCAGCACCTCACAGGGCCACACCATATATTTT | CATSTSQGHTIYF
TRBD2 | - | TRBJ2-5 | TRBV4-3 | TGCGCCAGCAGCCAAGGGAGCCCGGGACTAGCGGGGGAAGAGACCCAGTACTTC | CASSQGSPGLAGEETQYF
- | - | TRBJ1-2 | TRBV19 | TGTGCCAGTGGGGGACGGCGCGAACTGGGCTATGGCTACACCTTC | CASGGRRELGYGYTF
- | - | TRBJ2-3 | TRBV12-5 | TGTGCTAGTGGTTTGGTACTAGATCAGGGGACAGATACGCAGTATTTT | CASGLVLDQGTDTQYF
- | - | TRBJ1-5 | TRBV14 | TGTGCCAGCAGCCGCGGAAGTAAGTCCTGGAATCAGCCCCAGCATTTT | CASSRGSKSWNQPQHF
- | few | TRBJ2-6 | TRBV4-2 | TGTGCCAGCAGCCAAGTTGAGGCCTCTGGGGCCAACGTCCTGACTTTC | CASSQVEASGANVLTF
TRBD2 | few | TRBJ2-1 | TRBV6-2/TRBV6-3 | TGTGCCAGCAGTACCCTAGCGGGGGGGCTCACCTACAATGAGCAGTTCTTC | CASSTLAGGLTYNEQFF
TRBD2 | few | TRBJ2-1 | TRBV6-5 | TGTGCCAGCAGATCCCGAGCGGGGGGCCCCTACAATGAGCAGTTCTTC | CASRSRAGGPYNEQFF
- | - | TRBJ1-1 | TRBV4-3 | TGCGCCAGCAGCCAGAGGACACTTGTTGATACTGAAGCTTTCTTT | CASSQRTLVDTEAFF
- | once | TRBJ2-5 | TRBV2 | TGTGCCAGCAGTCTTGGGCAGGTCGCGACCCAGTACTTC | CASSLGQVATQYF
TRBD1 | few | TRBJ2-7 | TRBV20-1 | TGCAGTGCTAAGGACAGGGGCTACGAGCAGTACTTC | CSAKDRGYEQYF
TRBD1 | few | TRBJ1-2 | TRBV2 | TGTGCCAGCAATCCACAGGGGAACTATGGCTACACCTTC | CASNPQGNYGYTF
- | many | TRBJ1-6 | TRBV7-9 | TGTGCCAGCAGCTCACTCAAATTCCAGGGTATTAATTCACCCCTCCACTTT | CASSSLKFQGINSPLHF
- | - | TRBJ1-2 | TRBV7-9 | TGTGCCAGCAGCCTAGCCGGCCGGGACCGCCGTGGCTACACCTTC | CASSLAGRDRRGYTF
- | few | TRBJ1-3 | TRBV18 | TGTGCCAGCTCACCACGATTTTCTGGAAACACCATATATTTT | CASSPRFSGNTIYF
- | - | TRBJ1-2 | TRBV7-9 | TGTGCCAGCAGCCCACTGATTTGGGGGCCTGTAGGCTACACCTTC | CASSPLIWGPVGYTF
TRBD2 | many | TRBJ2-7 | TRBV4-2 | TGTGCCAGCAGCCAAGAGACTAGCGGGGGGGCCTACGAGCAGTACTTC | CASSQETSGGAYEQYF
- | - | TRBJ2-1 | TRBV18 | TGTGCCACCGCGTATGAGGGGAGGGAGCAGTTCTTC | CATAYEGREQFF
- | many | TRBJ2-2 | TRBV9 | TGTGCCAGCAGCGTAGCTCTTTTCACCGGGGAGCTGTTTTTT | CASSVALFTGELFF
TRBD2 | - | TRBJ2-3 | TRBV18 | TGTGCCAGCTCACCGGTTAGCGGGGGGGCAGATACGCAGTATTTT | CASSPVSGGADTQYF
TRBD1 | few | TRBJ1-1 | TRBV20-1 | TGCAGTGCTAGCAGGGACAGGGGGAACACTGAAGCTTTCTTT | CSASRDRGNTEAFF
- | few | TRBJ1-2 | TRBV4-1 | TGCGCCAGCAGCCCGGGCGGAACGGACTATGGCTACACCTTC | CASSPGGTDYGYTF
- | few | TRBJ1-2 | TRBV28 | TGTGCCAGCAGGAGGAGGGTTGTCTATGGCTACACCTTC | CASRRRVVYGYTF
- | few | TRBJ2-1 | TRBV5-1 | TGCGCCAGCAGAGGGGACCCGGGGCTCTACAATGAGCAGTTCTTC | CASRGDPGLYNEQFF
- | - | TRBJ1-3 | TRBV5-1 | TGCGCCAGCAGCTATCTAGCAGGAGCGGGAAACACCATATATTTT | CASSYLAGAGNTIYF
- | many | TRBJ2-1 | TRBV6-5 | TGTGCCAGCAGTTATCCGCGTGGCTCCTACAATGAGCAGTTCTTC | CASSYPRGSYNEQFF
TRBD2 | - | TRBJ2-7 | TRBV7-2 | TGTGCCAGCAGCTCATCCGGGGGGGCGTACGAGCAGTACTTC | CASSSSGGAYEQYF
TRBD2 | few | TRBJ2-3 | TRBV12-3/TRBV12-4 | TGTGCCAGCAGTTTAGGTAGGCTAGCGGGGGTGTCAGATACGCAGTATTTT | CASSLGRLAGVSDTQYF
- | - | TRBJ1-1 | TRBV7-8 | TGTGCCAGCGGGAGGGCCCGGGAGAACACTGAAGCTTTCTTT | CASGRARENTEAFF
TRBD2 | - | TRBJ2-5 | TRBV6-2/TRBV6-3 | TGTGCCAGCAGAAGGACTAGCGGGGGGTTTGTGGAGACCCAGTACTTC | CASRRTSGGFVETQYF
- | many | TRBJ2-3 | TRBV30 | TGTGCCTGGAAGTGGACAGGCACAGATACGCAGTATTTT | CAWKWTGTDTQYF